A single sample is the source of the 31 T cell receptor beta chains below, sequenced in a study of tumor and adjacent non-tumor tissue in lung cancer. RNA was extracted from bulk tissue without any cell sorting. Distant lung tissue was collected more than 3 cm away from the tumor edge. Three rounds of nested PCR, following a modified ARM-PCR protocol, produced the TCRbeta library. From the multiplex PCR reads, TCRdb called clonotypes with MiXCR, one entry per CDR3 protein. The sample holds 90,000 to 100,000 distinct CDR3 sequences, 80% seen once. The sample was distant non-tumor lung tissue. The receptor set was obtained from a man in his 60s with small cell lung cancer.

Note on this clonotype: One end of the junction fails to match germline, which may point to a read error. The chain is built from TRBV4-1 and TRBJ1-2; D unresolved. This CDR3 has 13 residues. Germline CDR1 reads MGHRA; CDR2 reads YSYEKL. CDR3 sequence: CTSSRGPNYGYTF. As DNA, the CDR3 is TGCACCAGCAGCCGCGGACCAAACTATGGTTACACTTTC.

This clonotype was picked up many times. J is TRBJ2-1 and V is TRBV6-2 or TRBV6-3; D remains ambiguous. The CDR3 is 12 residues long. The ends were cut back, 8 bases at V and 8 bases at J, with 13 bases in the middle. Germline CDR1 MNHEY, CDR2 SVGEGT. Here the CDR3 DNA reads TGTGCCAGCGGGTTTAGTTTCCATGAGCAGTTCTTC. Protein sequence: CASGFSFHEQFF.

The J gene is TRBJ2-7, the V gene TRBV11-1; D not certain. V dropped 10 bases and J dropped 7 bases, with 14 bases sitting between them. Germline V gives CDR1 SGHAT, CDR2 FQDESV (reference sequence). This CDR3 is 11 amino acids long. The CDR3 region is CAISLGEEQYF. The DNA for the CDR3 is TGTGCCATCAGTCTAGGTGAGGAGCAGTACTTC.

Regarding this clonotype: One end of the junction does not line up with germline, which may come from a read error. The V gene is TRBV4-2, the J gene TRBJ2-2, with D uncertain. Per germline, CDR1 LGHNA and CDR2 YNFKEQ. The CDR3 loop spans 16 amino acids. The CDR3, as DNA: TGTGCCAGAAGCCAAGATCTCAGGATGAACACCGGGGAGCTGTTTTTT. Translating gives CARSQDLRMNTGELFF.

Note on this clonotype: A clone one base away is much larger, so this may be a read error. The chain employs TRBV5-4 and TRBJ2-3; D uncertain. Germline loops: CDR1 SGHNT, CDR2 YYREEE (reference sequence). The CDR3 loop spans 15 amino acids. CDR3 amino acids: CASSQEQSSIDTQYF. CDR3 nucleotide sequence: TGTGCCAGCAGCCAGGAGCAGAGTAGCATAGATACGCAGTATTTT.

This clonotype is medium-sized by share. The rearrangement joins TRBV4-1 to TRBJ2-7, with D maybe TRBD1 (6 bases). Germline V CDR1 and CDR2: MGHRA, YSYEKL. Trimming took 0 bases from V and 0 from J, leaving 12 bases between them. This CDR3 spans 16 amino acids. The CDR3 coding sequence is TGCGCCAGCAGCCAAGATGTCGGGACACCCTCCTACGAGCAGTACTTC. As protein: CASSQDVGTPSYEQYF.

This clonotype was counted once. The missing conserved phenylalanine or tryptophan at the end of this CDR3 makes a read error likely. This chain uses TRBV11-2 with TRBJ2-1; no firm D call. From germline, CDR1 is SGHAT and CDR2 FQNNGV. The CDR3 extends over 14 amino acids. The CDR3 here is CASSVEPGNNEQFS. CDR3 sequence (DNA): TGTGCCAGCAGCGTAGAACCGGGCAACAATGAGCAGTTCTCC.

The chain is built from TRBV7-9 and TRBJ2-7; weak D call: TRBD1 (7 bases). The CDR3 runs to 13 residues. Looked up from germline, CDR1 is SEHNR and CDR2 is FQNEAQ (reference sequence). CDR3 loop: CVNSGGTVSEQYF. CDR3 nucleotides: TGTGTCAACAGCGGAGGGACAGTCTCCGAGCAGTACTTC.

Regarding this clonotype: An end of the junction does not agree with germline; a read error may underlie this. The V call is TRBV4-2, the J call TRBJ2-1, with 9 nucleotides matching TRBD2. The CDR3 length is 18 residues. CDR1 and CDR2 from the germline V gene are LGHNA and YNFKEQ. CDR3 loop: CASSQGPSLAGNPAVRFF. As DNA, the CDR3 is TGTGCCAGCAGTCAAGGTCCCTCTCTAGCGGGAAATCCAGCAGTGAGGTTCTTC.

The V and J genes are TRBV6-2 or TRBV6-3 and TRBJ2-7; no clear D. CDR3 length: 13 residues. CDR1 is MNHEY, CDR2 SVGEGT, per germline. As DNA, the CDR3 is TGCGCCTGCAGTTACTCGAGCCCCTACGAGCAGTACGTC. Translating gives CACSYSSPYEQYV.

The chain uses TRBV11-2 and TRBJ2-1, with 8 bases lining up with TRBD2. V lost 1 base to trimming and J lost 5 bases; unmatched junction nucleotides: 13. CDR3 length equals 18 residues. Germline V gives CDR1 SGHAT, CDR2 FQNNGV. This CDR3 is CASSLGVAGSYYHNEQFF. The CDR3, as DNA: TGTGCCAGCAGCTTAGGGGTAGCGGGAAGCTACTACCACAATGAGCAGTTCTTC.

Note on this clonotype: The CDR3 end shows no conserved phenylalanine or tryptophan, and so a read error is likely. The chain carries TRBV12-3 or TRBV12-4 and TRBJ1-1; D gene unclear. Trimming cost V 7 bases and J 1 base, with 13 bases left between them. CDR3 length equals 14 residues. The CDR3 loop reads CASTRSGSNTEAFI. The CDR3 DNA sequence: TGTGCCAGCACCAGATCCGGGTCGAACACTGAAGCTTTCATT.

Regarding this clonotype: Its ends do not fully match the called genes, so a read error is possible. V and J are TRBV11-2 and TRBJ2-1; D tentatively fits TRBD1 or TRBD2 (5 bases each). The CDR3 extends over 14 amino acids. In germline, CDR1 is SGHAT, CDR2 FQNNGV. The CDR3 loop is CVREKRQGDTEQLF. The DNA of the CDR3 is TGTGTCAGAGAGAAGCGGCAGGGCGACACTGAGCAGTTATTC. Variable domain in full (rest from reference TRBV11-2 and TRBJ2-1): EAGVAQSPRYKIIEKRQSVAFWCNPISGHATLYWYQQILGQGPKLLIQFQNNGVVDDSQLPKDRFSAERLKGVDSTLKIQPAKLEDSAVYLCVREKRQGDTEQLFGPGTRLTVL.

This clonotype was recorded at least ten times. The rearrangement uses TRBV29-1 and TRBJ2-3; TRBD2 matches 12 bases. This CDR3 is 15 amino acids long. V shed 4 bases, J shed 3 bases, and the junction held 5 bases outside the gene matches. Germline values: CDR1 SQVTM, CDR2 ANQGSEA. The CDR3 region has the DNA TGCAGCGTTGTTCTAGCGGGAGGGCGAACAGATACGCAGTATTTT. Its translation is CSVVLAGGRTDTQYF.

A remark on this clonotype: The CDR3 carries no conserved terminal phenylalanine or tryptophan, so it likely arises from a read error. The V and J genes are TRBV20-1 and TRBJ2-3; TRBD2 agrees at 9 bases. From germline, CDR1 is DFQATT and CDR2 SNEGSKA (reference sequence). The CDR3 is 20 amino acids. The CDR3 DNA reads TGCAATGCTAGAGCTGGCACGGGGAGACTAGCGGACATTAGCACAGATACGCAGTATCTT. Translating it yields CNARAGTGRLADISTDTQYL.

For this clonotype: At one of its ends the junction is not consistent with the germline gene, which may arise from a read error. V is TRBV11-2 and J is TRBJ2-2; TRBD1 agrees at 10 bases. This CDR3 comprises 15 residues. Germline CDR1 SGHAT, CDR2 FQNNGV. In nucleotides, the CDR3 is TGTGTCAGCAGCTTAGGGACAGGGGACAGCGGGGAGCTGCTTTTT. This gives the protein CVSSLGTGDSGELLF.

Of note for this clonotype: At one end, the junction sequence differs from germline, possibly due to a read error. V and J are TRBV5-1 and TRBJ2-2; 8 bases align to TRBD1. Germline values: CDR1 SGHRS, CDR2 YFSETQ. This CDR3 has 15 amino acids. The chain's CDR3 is CANTLTGVGTGELLF. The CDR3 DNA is TGCGCCAACACCCTGACAGGGGTCGGCACCGGGGAGCTGTTGTTT. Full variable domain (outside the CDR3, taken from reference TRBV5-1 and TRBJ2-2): KAGVTQTPRYLIKTRGQQVTLSCSPISGHRSVSWYQQTPGQGLQFLFEYFSETQRNKGNFPGRFSGRQFSNSRSEMNVSTLELGDSALYLCANTLTGVGTGELLFGEGSRLTVL.

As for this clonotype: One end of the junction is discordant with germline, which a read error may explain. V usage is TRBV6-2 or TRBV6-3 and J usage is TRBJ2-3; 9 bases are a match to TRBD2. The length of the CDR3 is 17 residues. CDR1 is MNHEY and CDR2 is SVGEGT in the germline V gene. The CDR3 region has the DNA TGTGTCAGCAGCTACTCTATGTGCGGGAGGGCCGAAGATACGCAGTATTTT. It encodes CVSSYSMCGRAEDTQYF.

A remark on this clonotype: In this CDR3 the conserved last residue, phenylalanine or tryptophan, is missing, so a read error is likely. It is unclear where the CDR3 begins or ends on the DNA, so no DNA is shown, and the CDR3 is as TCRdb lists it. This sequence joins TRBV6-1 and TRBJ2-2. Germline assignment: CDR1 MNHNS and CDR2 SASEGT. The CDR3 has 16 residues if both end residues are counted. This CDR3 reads CASSEDHGTPAGELSY.

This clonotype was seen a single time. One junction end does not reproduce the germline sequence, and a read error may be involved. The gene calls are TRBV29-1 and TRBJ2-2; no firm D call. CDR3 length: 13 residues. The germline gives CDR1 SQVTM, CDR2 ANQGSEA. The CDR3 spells CSVWDYQTVELFF. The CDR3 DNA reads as TGCAGCGTTTGGGATTATCAGACCGTGGAGCTGTTTTTT.

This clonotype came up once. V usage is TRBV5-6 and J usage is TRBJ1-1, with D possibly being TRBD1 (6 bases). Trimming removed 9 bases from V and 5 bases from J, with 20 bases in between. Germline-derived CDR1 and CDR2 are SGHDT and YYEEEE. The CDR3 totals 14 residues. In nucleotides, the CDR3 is TGTGCCAACAGGTTGAGACAGGTGGGGACTGAAGCTTTCTTT. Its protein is CANRLRQVGTEAFF.

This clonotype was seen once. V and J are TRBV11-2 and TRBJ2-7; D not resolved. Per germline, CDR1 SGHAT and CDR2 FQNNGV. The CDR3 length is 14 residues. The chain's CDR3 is CVSSPDLTSYEEYV. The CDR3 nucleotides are TGTGTCAGTAGCCCCGACTTGACCTCCTACGAGGAGTACGTC.

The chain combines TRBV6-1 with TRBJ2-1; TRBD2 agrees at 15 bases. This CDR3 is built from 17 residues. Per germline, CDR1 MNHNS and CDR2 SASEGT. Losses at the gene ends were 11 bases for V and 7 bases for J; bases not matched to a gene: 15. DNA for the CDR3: TGTGCCGGCACTCGTCTCCGGACTAGCGGGAGGGCGAATGAGCAGTTCTTC. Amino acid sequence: CAGTRLRTSGRANEQFF.

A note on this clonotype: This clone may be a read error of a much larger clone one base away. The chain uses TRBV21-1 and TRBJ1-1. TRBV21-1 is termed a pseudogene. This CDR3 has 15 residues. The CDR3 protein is CASSKCRCLNIEAFF. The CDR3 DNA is TGTGCCAGCAGCAAATGCCGCTGCCTGAACATTGAAGCTTTCTTT.

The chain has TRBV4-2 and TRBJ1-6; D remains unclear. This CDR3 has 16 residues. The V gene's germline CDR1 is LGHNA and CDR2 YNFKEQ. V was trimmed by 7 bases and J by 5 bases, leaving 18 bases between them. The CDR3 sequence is CASNLPADGNNSPLHF. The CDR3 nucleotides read TGTGCCAGCAACCTTCCCGCGGACGGTAATAATTCACCCCTCCACTTT.

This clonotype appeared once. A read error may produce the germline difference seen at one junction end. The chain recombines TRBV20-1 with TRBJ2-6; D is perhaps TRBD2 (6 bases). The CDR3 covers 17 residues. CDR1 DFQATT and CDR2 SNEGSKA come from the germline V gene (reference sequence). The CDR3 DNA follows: TGCAGTGCTACCGACCGGGGGATGCCCTCTGGGACCAACGTCCTGACTTTC. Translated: CSATDRGMPSGTNVLTF.

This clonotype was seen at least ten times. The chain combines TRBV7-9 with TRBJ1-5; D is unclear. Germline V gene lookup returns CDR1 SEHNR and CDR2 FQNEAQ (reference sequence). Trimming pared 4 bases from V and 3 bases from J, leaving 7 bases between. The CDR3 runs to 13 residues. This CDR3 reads CASSWLTNQPQHF. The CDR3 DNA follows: TGTGCCAGCAGCTGGCTGACCAATCAGCCCCAGCATTTT.

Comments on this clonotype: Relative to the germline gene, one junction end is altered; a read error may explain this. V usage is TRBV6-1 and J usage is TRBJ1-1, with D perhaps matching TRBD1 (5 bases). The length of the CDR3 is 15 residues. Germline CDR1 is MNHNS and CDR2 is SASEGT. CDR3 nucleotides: TGTGCCAGCAGTGTACGCGACGAAATTGGGACTGGAGCTTTCTTT. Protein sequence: CASSVRDEIGTGAFF.

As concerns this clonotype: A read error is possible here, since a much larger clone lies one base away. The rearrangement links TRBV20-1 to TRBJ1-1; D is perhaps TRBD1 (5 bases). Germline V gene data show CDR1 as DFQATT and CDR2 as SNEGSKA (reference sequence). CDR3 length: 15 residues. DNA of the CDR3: TGCAATGCTGGAAAATTGGGACGGAGGAACACTGAAGCTTTCTTT. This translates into CNAGKLGRRNTEAFF.

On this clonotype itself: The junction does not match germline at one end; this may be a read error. In nucleotides, the CDR3 is TGCAGTGTTGCGGGGCGGGAGGGAAGGGCATATGAGCAGTTCTTC. Residues: CSVAGREGRAYEQFF. This chain uses TRBV29-1 with TRBJ2-1; 9 bases align to TRBD2. Germline V lookup: CDR1 SQVTM, CDR2 ANQGSEA. CDR3 length equals 15 residues.

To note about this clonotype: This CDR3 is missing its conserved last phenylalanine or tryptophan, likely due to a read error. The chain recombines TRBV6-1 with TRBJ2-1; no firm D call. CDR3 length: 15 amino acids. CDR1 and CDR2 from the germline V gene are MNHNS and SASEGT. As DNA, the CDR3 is TGTGCCAACAGTGACACCCAAAGCTCCTACAATGAGCAGTTCGTC. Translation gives CANSDTQSSYNEQFV.